Shown below are 10 T cell receptor beta chains from a single sample sequenced in a study of T cells in Graves' hyperthyroidism and ophthalmopathy. Amplified regions were TCR beta CDR3 sequences from RNA transcripts. The study used the HTBI primer set for a first-round RT-PCR of the TCR CDR3. TCRdb recomputed calls from the multiplex PCR reads with MiXCR, one row per CDR3 protein. The repertoire has 250,000 to 300,000 distinct CDR3 sequences, roughly 14% of them found once; the top ten carry roughly 8.5%. The sample was blood. These receptors all come from a woman under 40 with Graves' hyperthyroidism that later progressed to Graves' ophthalmopathy.

This chain uses TRBV14 with TRBJ2-1, with D possibly matching TRBD2 (6 bases). The CDR3 contains 17 residues. Germline CDR1 is SGHDN and CDR2 is FVKESK. V gave up 0 bases and J gave up 0 bases, with 12 bases separating them. The DNA for the CDR3 is TGTGCCAGCAGCCAAGATCGGGAGAGGAGCTCCTACAATGAGCAGTTCTTC. This gives the protein CASSQDRERSSYNEQFF.

The sample holds many counts of this clonotype. V and J are TRBV7-9 and TRBJ1-1; no reliable D call. The CDR3 runs 10 residues. V lost 7 bases and J lost 5, with 5 bases in between. The germline V gene has CDR1 SEHNR and CDR2 FQNEAQ (reference sequence). The CDR3 is CASTQTEAFF. As DNA, the CDR3 is TGTGCCAGCACCCAAACTGAAGCTTTCTTT.

This clonotype was counted ten times or more. The V gene is TRBV6-6, the J gene TRBJ1-5; D gene ambiguous. Germline-derived CDR1 and CDR2 are MNHNY and SVGAGI (reference sequence). The CDR3 has 13 residues. The ends were cut back, 2 bases at V and 7 bases at J, with 9 bases in the middle. CDR3 DNA sequence: TGTGCCAGCAGTTACGAAGGGAACCAGCCCCAGCATTTT. Protein product: CASSYEGNQPQHF.

V gene TRBV28 combines with J gene TRBJ2-2, with TRBD2 identical over 10 bases. J gave up 4 bases and V 6 bases, and 5 bases lay outside the gene matches. The CDR3 is 15 residues long. The germline V gene has CDR1 MDHEN and CDR2 SYDVKM. The CDR3 region is CASRGTSEPTGELFF. The CDR3 DNA reads as TGTGCCAGCAGGGGGACTAGCGAGCCCACCGGGGAGCTGTTTTTT.

This clonotype was recorded many times. The CDR3 loop reads CASSSPDRVNYGYTF. CDR3 sequence (DNA): TGTGCCAGCAGTTCCCCCGACAGGGTTAACTATGGCTACACCTTC. The V call is TRBV28, the J call TRBJ1-2, with 7 bases aligning to TRBD1. V dropped 4 bases and J dropped 1; count of bases not matched to a gene: 6. The CDR3 runs 15 residues. Germline-derived CDR1 and CDR2 are MDHEN and SYDVKM.

This clonotype was detected many times. The chain has TRBV18 and TRBJ1-2; 7 bases match TRBD1. The germline gives CDR1 KGHSH, CDR2 LQKENI. The CDR3 totals 15 residues. With 4 bases clipped from V and 2 bases from J, the junction kept 7 bases outside the gene matches. As DNA, the CDR3 is TGTGCCAGCTCACTCTCGACAGGGACGAACTATGGCTACACCTTC. Protein sequence: CASSLSTGTNYGYTF.

This clonotype has only a few counts. V usage is TRBV4-3 and J usage is TRBJ1-2; maybe TRBD1 (6 bases). Trimming took off 3 bases at V and 8 bases at J, with 19 bases between the two ends. This CDR3 has 15 residues. CDR1 LGHNA and CDR2 YSLEER come from the germline V gene. CDR3 amino acids: CASSHRAVQGRGYTF. CDR3 DNA sequence: TGCGCCAGCAGCCACCGGGCCGTACAGGGTCGAGGCTACACCTTC.

This clonotype was found many times. The chain is built from TRBV5-1 and TRBJ2-7; D unclear. V lost 6 bases and J 2 bases, leaving 12 bases between the germline ends. Germline CDR1 reads SGHRS; CDR2 reads YFSETQ. The CDR3 totals 13 residues. The CDR3 DNA reads TGCGCCAGCACCTCGACGGTGGCCTACGAGCAGTACTTC. It encodes CASTSTVAYEQYF.

In its sample, this clonotype was seen many times. The chain joins TRBV28 to TRBJ2-4; D unresolved. Germline V lookup: CDR1 MDHEN, CDR2 SYDVKM. The ends were cut back, 3 bases at V and 2 bases at J, with 8 bases in the middle. The CDR3 is 14 residues long. CDR3 sequence reads: CASSFDPTKNIQYF. CDR3 DNA sequence: TGTGCCAGCAGTTTCGACCCTACCAAAAACATTCAGTACTTC. Supplemented by reference TRBV28 and TRBJ2-4, the full variable domain reads DVKVTQSSRYLVKRTGEKVFLECVQDMDHENMFWYRQDPGLGLRLIYFSYDVKMKEKGDIPEGYSVSREKKERFSLILESASTNQTSMYLCASSFDPTKNIQYFGAGTRLSVL.

The chain carries TRBV19 and TRBJ1-5; 7 bases map to TRBD1. V shed 8 bases, J shed 4 bases, and the junction held 5 bases outside the gene matches. Germline lookup yields CDR1 LNHDA and CDR2 SQIVND (reference sequence). The CDR3 length is 13 residues. The CDR3 protein is CASGLQGNQPQHF. The CDR3 DNA is TGTGCCAGTGGGCTACAGGGGAATCAGCCCCAGCATTTT.